The TCR beta chain under discussion was sequenced for a study of metastatic and nonmetastatic thyroid tumors. About the research overall: The authors compared repertoires across blood and tumor or nodule tissue from malignant and benign thyroid patients.

This clone was found a few times. As yet, its antigen is unknown. Each patient went into thyroid surgery without having received any treatment. Authors' data handling: To classify distant metastasis in papillary thyroid cancer, a model was built from CDR3 differences across clinicopathological groups. TCRdb reprocessed the PCR reads using MiXCR. The V and J calls were not made by the authors but by TCRdb's processing. The sample gives approximately 38,000 clones, 17% of which show up once; roughly 9.8% is in the top ten. Study-level findings and limits: Significantly higher TCR beta diversity was reportedly seen in malignant thyroid tumors than benign nodules, in blood and tumor.

Trimming stripped 0 bases from V and 2 bases from J, with 13 bases between. The CDR3 extends over 16 amino acids. Germline values: CDR1 ENHRY, CDR2 SYGVKD. This TCR was sampled from a female donor with papillary thyroid cancer or a benign thyroid nodule (not recorded which). Some clones in this sample may be carry-over from other donors' samples. The source material was tumor tissue. The V and J genes are TRBV10-3 and TRBJ1-2; D may be TRBD1 (6 bases). DNA for the CDR3: TGTGCCATCAGTGAGTCGAGGGGGGCTAGGAACTATGGCTACACCTTC. Its translation: CAISESRGARNYGYTF.